The clone carrying this T cell receptor (beta chain) was detected only a few times. The antigen remains unidentified. Extracted RNA was reverse transcribed into cDNA, the sequencing template. TCRdb's table, derived via immunoSEQ multiplex PCR, lists solely in-frame clones and lacks some. The sample shows 95,000 to 100,000 clones, 50% to 60% of them seen only once. Germline CDR1 is SEHNR and CDR2 is FQNEAQ (reference sequence). The V segment lost 5 bases and the J segment 5 bases; nucleotides outside the gene matches: 15. This CDR3 has 17 residues. The data originate from a study of CD8+ T cells in alopecia areata. Turning to the study itself: Administration of oral tofacitinib to treated patients was at 5 to 10 mg twice daily. Percentage of affected scalp area was the basis on which treated patients' severity was scored.

The treatment: oral pan-JAK inhibitor, 5-10 mg twice daily. Individuals with alopecia areata gave both lesional scalp punch biopsies and peripheral blood for collection. Study-wide findings and caveats: Any link of baseline CD8+ expansion to response, resting on one nonresponder, remains uncertain.

The sequence came from a human donor with alopecia areata. The sample was CD8+ T cells sorted from blood, taken between weeks 55 and 65, from a patient treated with tofacitinib. The rearrangement uses TRBV7-9 and TRBJ2-3; 8 bases map to TRBD1. This chain's CDR3 is CASSPPLDRDLRDTQYF. The CDR3 DNA reads as TGTGCCAGCAGCCCACCCCTGGACAGGGACCTCCGAGATACGCAGTATTTT.